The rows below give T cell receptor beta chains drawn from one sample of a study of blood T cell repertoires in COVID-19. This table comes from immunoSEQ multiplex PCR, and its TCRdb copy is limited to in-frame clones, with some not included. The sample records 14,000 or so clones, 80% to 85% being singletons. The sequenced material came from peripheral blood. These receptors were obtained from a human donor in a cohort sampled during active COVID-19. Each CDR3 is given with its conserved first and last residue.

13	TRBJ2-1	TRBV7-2	CASSSYSGSEQFF
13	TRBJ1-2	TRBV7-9	CASSSPGDLGYTF
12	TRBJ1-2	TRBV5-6	CASSLQGIIYTF
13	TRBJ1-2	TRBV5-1	CASSLDSSYGYTF
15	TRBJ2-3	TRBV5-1	CASSPELAVTDTQYF
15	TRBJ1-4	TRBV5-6	CASSLNSGTNEKLFF
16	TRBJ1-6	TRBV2	CASSTTGATYNSPLHF
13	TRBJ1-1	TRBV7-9	CASTESGVTEAFF
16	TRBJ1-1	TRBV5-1	CASSLGRGRLFPEAFF
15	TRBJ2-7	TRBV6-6	CASSYLAGVGYEQYF
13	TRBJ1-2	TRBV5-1	CASSLDRARGYTF
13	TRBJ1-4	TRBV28	CASSFSGNEKLFF
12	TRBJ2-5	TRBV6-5	CASTSSGETQYF
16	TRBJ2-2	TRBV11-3	CASRDGLAGVSGELFF
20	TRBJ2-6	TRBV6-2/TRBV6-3	CASSYSSSGSAFAGANVLTF
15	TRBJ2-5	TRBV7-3	CASSLGLGLGETQYF
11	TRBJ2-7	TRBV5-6	CASSLSRDTLF
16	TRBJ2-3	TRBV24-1	CATSEDGPESTDTQYF
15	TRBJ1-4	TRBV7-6	CASSAGGRTNEKLFF
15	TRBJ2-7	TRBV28	CASSLSDRGSFEQYF
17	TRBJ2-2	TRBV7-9	CASSSPPGGPNTGELFF
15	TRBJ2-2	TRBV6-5	CASIWGQGRTGELFF
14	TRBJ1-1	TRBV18	CASSPQEGFTEAFF
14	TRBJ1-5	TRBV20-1	CSASKGGSNQPQHF
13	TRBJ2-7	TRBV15	CATSRDYSYEQYF
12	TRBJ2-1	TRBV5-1	CASSSGWNEQFF
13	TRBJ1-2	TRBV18	CASSPDSDYGYTF
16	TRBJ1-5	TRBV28	CASSLVGGLHNQPQHF
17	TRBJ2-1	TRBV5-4	CASSLGASGASYNEQFF
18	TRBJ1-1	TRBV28	CASSLFFRTAVVNTEAFF
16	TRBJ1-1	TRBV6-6	CASSGGGATFNTEAFF
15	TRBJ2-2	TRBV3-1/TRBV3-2	CASRITSGSTGELFF